This is a list of T cell receptor beta chains from one sample in a study of T cells after yellow fever vaccination. TCRdb used MiXCR to reprocess the 5' RACE reads, holding one entry per CDR3 protein. The sample carries a few hundred thousand distinct CDR3 sequences, 6.2% recorded once. Here the sequenced sample was PBMCs, taken 5 days after the yellow fever booster vaccination. The origin of the receptors is a man in his thirties or forties who received the YFV17D yellow fever vaccine. Each CDR3 is given with its conserved first and last residue. A D gene is named only where the DNA matches it firmly. Where a row states a size, it is once, few, many or the class of an expanded clone; other rows omit it.

clone size: many; D gene: TRBD1; V gene: TRBV5-5; J gene: TRBJ1-1; CDR3 DNA: TGTGCCAGCAGTTGGGACAGGGGGCGTACTGAAGCTTTCTTT; CDR3 protein: CASSWDRGRTEAFF
clone size: few; D gene: NA; V gene: TRBV20-1; J gene: TRBJ2-2; CDR3 DNA: TGCAGTGCAAAAAACAGGGTAACCGATGCGATCACCGGGGAGCTGTTTTTT; CDR3 protein: CSAKNRVTDAITGELFF
clone size: few; D gene: TRBD2; V gene: TRBV6-5; J gene: TRBJ2-3; CDR3 DNA: TGTGCCAGCAGTTACTCGAGGGCTAGCGGGAGGTGGGATACGCAGTATTTT; CDR3 protein: CASSYSRASGRWDTQYF
clone size: many; D gene: TRBD1; V gene: TRBV12-3/TRBV12-4; J gene: TRBJ2-7; CDR3 DNA: TGTGCCAGCGCCACAGGGGTCCACGAGCAGTACTTC; CDR3 protein: CASATGVHEQYF
clone size: many; D gene: TRBD1; V gene: TRBV9; J gene: TRBJ2-5; CDR3 DNA: TGTGCCAGCAGCACCGGGACAGGGGGGGAGACCCAGTACTTC; CDR3 protein: CASSTGTGGETQYF
clone size: few; D gene: NA; V gene: TRBV7-2; J gene: TRBJ2-7; CDR3 DNA: TGTGCCAGCAGTTCGAATGATCGGGGCACCTACGAGCAGTACTTC; CDR3 protein: CASSSNDRGTYEQYF
clone size: NA; D gene: NA; V gene: TRBV6-1; J gene: TRBJ1-1; CDR3 DNA: TGTGCCAGCCTCGACGCGGGGCCTGGAGAAGCTTTCTTT; CDR3 protein: CASLDAGPGEAFF
clone size: few; D gene: TRBD2; V gene: TRBV20-1; J gene: TRBJ2-3; CDR3 DNA: TGCAGTGCTAGCGCTAGCGGGAGAGGGACAGATACGCAGTATTTT; CDR3 protein: CSASASGRGTDTQYF
clone size: many; D gene: TRBD2; V gene: TRBV20-1; J gene: TRBJ2-3; CDR3 DNA: TGCAGTGCCTTAGCGGGAGCGGGCACAGATACGCAGTATTTT; CDR3 protein: CSALAGAGTDTQYF
clone size: many; D gene: TRBD2; V gene: TRBV7-9; J gene: TRBJ2-7; CDR3 DNA: TGTGCCAGCAGCTTAGGCGTGAGCGGGAGCGGACTCGCAGACGAGCAGTACTTC; CDR3 protein: CASSLGVSGSGLADEQYF
clone size: NA; D gene: TRBD1; V gene: TRBV6-2/TRBV6-3; J gene: TRBJ2-7; CDR3 DNA: TGTGCCAGCAGCTACCCGGGACAGTTCTACGAGCAGTACTTC; CDR3 protein: CASSYPGQFYEQYF
clone size: few; D gene: TRBD1; V gene: TRBV29-1; J gene: TRBJ2-3; CDR3 DNA: TGCAGCGCAAGGGACAGGGGGATGACAGATACGCAGTATTTT; CDR3 protein: CSARDRGMTDTQYF
clone size: NA; D gene: NA; V gene: TRBV30; J gene: TRBJ2-1; CDR3 DNA: TGTGCCTGGTCACCGGATCAGGCGTCCACCTACAATGAGCAGTTCTTC; CDR3 protein: CAWSPDQASTYNEQFF
clone size: NA; D gene: TRBD2; V gene: TRBV6-2/TRBV6-3; J gene: TRBJ2-7; CDR3 DNA: TGTGCCAGCAGTTACTCGATGGGCGGGAGGACCTACGAGCAGTACTTC; CDR3 protein: CASSYSMGGRTYEQYF
clone size: many; D gene: TRBD1; V gene: TRBV20-1; J gene: TRBJ1-5; CDR3 DNA: TGCAGTGCCCACAGGGGCCTCAATCAGCCCCAGCATTTT; CDR3 protein: CSAHRGLNQPQHF
clone size: many; D gene: NA; V gene: TRBV6-2/TRBV6-3; J gene: TRBJ2-1; CDR3 DNA: TGTGCCAGCCAGGACAGCTCCTACAATGAGCAGTTCTTC; CDR3 protein: CASQDSSYNEQFF
clone size: many; D gene: NA; V gene: TRBV19; J gene: TRBJ2-7; CDR3 DNA: TGTGCCAGTAGCCGAGGCATCGACGGGAGCTCCTACGAGCAGTACTTC; CDR3 protein: CASSRGIDGSSYEQYF
clone size: many; D gene: NA; V gene: TRBV29-1; J gene: TRBJ2-5; CDR3 DNA: TGCAGCGTTGTGCCTGTCACCAGACAAGAGACCCAGTACTTC; CDR3 protein: CSVVPVTRQETQYF
clone size: NA; D gene: NA; V gene: TRBV3-1; J gene: TRBJ2-5; CDR3 DNA: TGTGCCAGCAGCCAAGATCCAGGGAGGGAGACCCAGTACTTC; CDR3 protein: CASSQDPGRETQYF
clone size: many; D gene: TRBD1; V gene: TRBV12-3/TRBV12-4; J gene: TRBJ2-2; CDR3 DNA: TGTGCCAGCAGAAGACAGGGGATCGGGGAGCTGTTTTTT; CDR3 protein: CASRRQGIGELFF
clone size: many; D gene: NA; V gene: TRBV12-3/TRBV12-4; J gene: TRBJ1-5; CDR3 DNA: TGTGCCAGCTCCTATCACCGGGGCCCCAATCAGCCCCAGCATTTT; CDR3 protein: CASSYHRGPNQPQHF
clone size: NA; D gene: NA; V gene: TRBV11-1; J gene: TRBJ2-6; CDR3 DNA: TGTGCCAGCAGAAAAAAGGCCCACGTAACGGGAGGGGCCAACGTCCTGACTTTC; CDR3 protein: CASRKKAHVTGGANVLTF
clone size: few; D gene: NA; V gene: TRBV27; J gene: TRBJ2-3; CDR3 DNA: TGTGCCAGCACCCTGGGCCCTACCTCAGATACGCAGTATTTT; CDR3 protein: CASTLGPTSDTQYF
clone size: many; D gene: NA; V gene: TRBV7-8; J gene: TRBJ2-1; CDR3 DNA: TGTGCCAGCAGCTATGAGGGCGAGCAGTTCTTC; CDR3 protein: CASSYEGEQFF
clone size: NA; D gene: NA; V gene: TRBV29-1; J gene: TRBJ1-1; CDR3 DNA: TGCAGCGATTACAGGGAAGGGACTGAAGCTTTCTTT; CDR3 protein: CSDYREGTEAFF
clone size: many; D gene: NA; V gene: TRBV5-1; J gene: TRBJ1-1; CDR3 DNA: TGCGCCAGCTTACGGGACGCAGCGAACACTGAAGCTTTCTTT; CDR3 protein: CASLRDAANTEAFF
clone size: NA; D gene: NA; V gene: TRBV5-6; J gene: TRBJ2-7; CDR3 DNA: TGTGCCAGCTTCTCCCGGGGCAGGGGGGCCTACGAGCAGTACTTC; CDR3 protein: CASFSRGRGAYEQYF
clone size: NA; D gene: NA; V gene: TRBV5-6; J gene: TRBJ2-4; CDR3 DNA: TGTGCCAGCAGCCCGCGCGGGTGGGGACTCCGGGGTTTAGTCAAAAACATTCAGTACTTC; CDR3 protein: CASSPRGWGLRGLVKNIQYF
clone size: NA; D gene: TRBD1; V gene: TRBV10-3; J gene: TRBJ1-1; CDR3 DNA: TGTGCCATCAGTGTCCGGGGGGACAGGGCCGCTTTCTTT; CDR3 protein: CAISVRGDRAAFF
clone size: few; D gene: NA; V gene: TRBV4-3; J gene: TRBJ2-1; CDR3 DNA: TGCGCCAGCAGCCAGATCACCCAGGGCCCGGCTGAGCAGTTCTTC; CDR3 protein: CASSQITQGPAEQFF
clone size: NA; D gene: NA; V gene: TRBV6-1; J gene: TRBJ2-5; CDR3 DNA: TGTGCCAGCAGTCCGAAGCGGGCTAAAGAGACCCAGTACTTC; CDR3 protein: CASSPKRAKETQYF
clone size: NA; D gene: NA; V gene: TRBV20-1; J gene: TRBJ1-2; CDR3 DNA: TGCAGTGCTAGAGGGGCGCAGATATATGGCTACACCTTC; CDR3 protein: CSARGAQIYGYTF
clone size: few; D gene: NA; V gene: TRBV6-5; J gene: TRBJ1-1; CDR3 DNA: TGTGCCAGCAGTTACTCGGAGCCCGATTCAATGAACACTGAAGCTTTCTTT; CDR3 protein: CASSYSEPDSMNTEAFF
clone size: many; D gene: NA; V gene: TRBV20-1; J gene: TRBJ2-5; CDR3 DNA: TGCAGTGCTAGAGGGACAGCCCTAGAGACCCAGTACTTC; CDR3 protein: CSARGTALETQYF
clone size: NA; D gene: TRBD2; V gene: TRBV7-6; J gene: TRBJ2-1; CDR3 DNA: TGTGCCAGCAGCTTAGAGGTTAGCGGGAGCTACAATGAGCAGTTCTTC; CDR3 protein: CASSLEVSGSYNEQFF
clone size: many; D gene: NA; V gene: TRBV20-1; J gene: TRBJ2-5; CDR3 DNA: TGCAGTGCCGGGGGGGAGGGGGCGCGTCAAGAGACCCAGTACTTC; CDR3 protein: CSAGGEGARQETQYF
clone size: many; D gene: TRBD2; V gene: TRBV20-1; J gene: TRBJ2-5; CDR3 DNA: TGCAGTGCCCCGGTAGCGGGGCTAGAGACCCAGTACTTC; CDR3 protein: CSAPVAGLETQYF
clone size: few; D gene: TRBD1; V gene: TRBV6-5; J gene: TRBJ2-6; CDR3 DNA: TGTGCCAGCAGTTACCGACAGGGGGTCGTTGGGGCCAACGTCCTGACTTTC; CDR3 protein: CASSYRQGVVGANVLTF
clone size: many; D gene: TRBD2; V gene: TRBV6-1; J gene: TRBJ2-1; CDR3 DNA: TGTGCCAGCACCGGACCCGGGACTAGCGGGAGTTATGAGCAGTTCTTC; CDR3 protein: CASTGPGTSGSYEQFF
clone size: few; D gene: TRBD2; V gene: TRBV23-1; J gene: TRBJ2-3; CDR3 DNA: TGCGCCAGCAGTCCCGGACAAAAACTAGCGGGAGTTAATCTACGGGGCACAGATACGCAGTATTTT; CDR3 protein: CASSPGQKLAGVNLRGTDTQYF
clone size: NA; D gene: NA; V gene: TRBV7-9; J gene: TRBJ2-7; CDR3 DNA: TGTGCCAGCACCCAATTTGAGCAGGGTTCCTACGAGCAGTACTTC; CDR3 protein: CASTQFEQGSYEQYF
clone size: NA; D gene: TRBD2; V gene: TRBV29-1; J gene: TRBJ2-7; CDR3 DNA: TGCAGCGTAGCCGGGACTAGCGGCTCCTACGAGCAGTACTTC; CDR3 protein: CSVAGTSGSYEQYF
clone size: few; D gene: NA; V gene: TRBV11-3; J gene: TRBJ2-2; CDR3 DNA: TGTGCCAGCAGCTTAGCAAGGAACACCGGGGAGCTGTTTTTT; CDR3 protein: CASSLARNTGELFF
clone size: many; D gene: TRBD2; V gene: TRBV28; J gene: TRBJ2-1; CDR3 DNA: TGTGCCAGCAGTTTAGTACTAGCGGTAGACAATGAGCAGTTCTTC; CDR3 protein: CASSLVLAVDNEQFF
clone size: NA; D gene: TRBD1; V gene: TRBV5-4; J gene: TRBJ2-5; CDR3 DNA: TGTGCCAGCAGCTTCCGCCGGGACAGAAGCCAAGAGACCCAGTACTTC; CDR3 protein: CASSFRRDRSQETQYF
clone size: many; D gene: TRBD2; V gene: TRBV7-2; J gene: TRBJ2-3; CDR3 DNA: TGTGCCAGCAGCTTCATCGGACTAGCGGGAGATACGCAGTATTTT; CDR3 protein: CASSFIGLAGDTQYF
clone size: many; D gene: NA; V gene: TRBV19; J gene: TRBJ2-1; CDR3 DNA: TGTGCCAGTAGGGACTACGGCGGAGACAATGAGCAGTTCTTC; CDR3 protein: CASRDYGGDNEQFF
clone size: many; D gene: TRBD2; V gene: TRBV20-1; J gene: TRBJ2-5; CDR3 DNA: TGCAGTGTCGCGAACCCGATAGACTCTAGCGGGGCCCAAGAGACCCAGTACTTC; CDR3 protein: CSVANPIDSSGAQETQYF
clone size: many; D gene: NA; V gene: TRBV7-9; J gene: TRBJ2-1; CDR3 DNA: TGTGCCAGCAGCGGCGGGAACCCCTACAATGAGCAGTTCTTC; CDR3 protein: CASSGGNPYNEQFF
clone size: many; D gene: NA; V gene: TRBV7-9; J gene: TRBJ2-2; CDR3 DNA: TGTGCCAGCAGCCCCTTCCGGGCCAACACCGGGGAGCTGTTTTTT; CDR3 protein: CASSPFRANTGELFF
clone size: few; D gene: NA; V gene: TRBV20-1; J gene: TRBJ1-1; CDR3 DNA: TGCAGTGCTAGAACCCCCGACAGTGACACTGAAGCTTTCTTT; CDR3 protein: CSARTPDSDTEAFF
clone size: many; D gene: NA; V gene: TRBV7-9; J gene: TRBJ2-2; CDR3 DNA: TGTGCCAGCAGCTTAGATTTGGAAATCACCGGGGAGCTGTTTTTT; CDR3 protein: CASSLDLEITGELFF